This passage covers 30 T cell receptor beta chains from one sample sequenced in a study of blood T cells in healthy people across ages. The authors ran a second PCR of about 6 to 11 cycles using a sample-barcoded 5' primer and a J-beta primer mix. Using its own MiXCR run on the 5' RACE reads, TCRdb lists one record per CDR3 protein. Among some 1.5 million distinct CDR3 sequences listed, over 25% were seen once. What was sequenced was blood. These receptor sequences come from a woman in her thirties in good health.

The CDR3 bases are TGCAGTGTTAGGGGCCTAGCCGAGACCCAGTACTTC. As protein: CSVRGLAETQYF. V and J are TRBV20-1 and TRBJ2-7, with D perhaps matching TRBD1 or TRBD2 (5 bases each). The closer fit of TRBJ2-5 to the DNA end suggests the J call may be wrong. The CDR3 runs to 12 residues. The V gene's germline CDR1 is DFQATT and CDR2 SNEGSKA (reference sequence).

This chain links TRBV29-1 with TRBJ1-5; 7 bases fit TRBD1. The germline gives CDR1 SQVTM, CDR2 ANQGSEA. V dropped 6 bases and J dropped 6; count of bases not matched to a gene: 5. The CDR3 spans 12 residues. This CDR3 is CSVMTGSQPQHF. In DNA form, the CDR3 reads TGCAGCGTCATGACAGGGAGTCAGCCCCAGCATTTT.

The rearrangement joins TRBV6-5 to TRBJ2-1; 10 positions match TRBD2. Germline loops: CDR1 MNHEY, CDR2 SVGAGI. The CDR3 has 16 residues. Unmatched junction bases numbered 11, after V lost 6 bases and J lost 6 bases. The CDR3: CASRALGAGGPNEQFF. CDR3 bases: TGTGCCAGCAGGGCCCTCGGAGCGGGGGGGCCCAATGAGCAGTTCTTC.

Comments on this clonotype: Without the conserved terminal phenylalanine or tryptophan, this CDR3 likely stems from a read error. The limits of the CDR3 on the DNA are not certain, so only TCRdb's listed CDR3 is given. This chain uses TRBV21-1 with TRBJ2-7; TRBD1, as called in the table, went unchecked against the DNA. TRBV21-1 is labeled a pseudogene. The CDR3 is made up of 16 amino acids, end residues included. CDR3 sequence: CASSSPGTAPEGPSTS.

This clonotype was counted only a few times. This chain's CDR3 is CASSLQGLANEQYF. DNA for the CDR3: TGTGCCAGCAGTTTACAAGGACTAGCCAATGAGCAGTACTTC. The chain links TRBV6-5 to TRBJ2-4, with 8 bases aligning to TRBD2. In germline, CDR1 is MNHEY, CDR2 SVGAGI. The CDR3 runs 14 residues. V dropped 4 bases and J dropped 13; count of bases not matched to a gene: 12.

This clonotype was recorded at least ten times. Relative to the germline gene, one junction end is altered; a read error may explain this. The J gene is TRBJ1-5, the V gene TRBV5-1; D is ambiguous. Germline assignment: CDR1 SGHRS and CDR2 YFSETQ. The CDR3 is 12 residues long. In DNA, the CDR3 is TGTGCCAGCAGCTTAGAGGGTCAGCCCCAGCATTTT. Translated, it gives CASSLEGQPQHF.

The genes are TRBV9 and TRBJ2-3; a weak D match, TRBD2 (5 bases). The V gene lost 0 bases and the J gene lost 11 bases, with 16 bases spanning the gap. The CDR3 extends over 14 amino acids. Germline CDR1 and CDR2: SGDLS and YYNGEE. CDR3 DNA: TGTGCCAGCAGCGTAGATCTAGCCTCGGGGAGGCAGTATTTT. The encoded protein is CASSVDLASGRQYF.

Remarks on this clonotype: A much larger clone differs by one base, so this may be a read error. This rearrangement joins TRBV11-2 to TRBJ2-7; tentatively, D is TRBD2 (6 bases). There are 14 residues in the CDR3. CDR1 SGHAT and CDR2 FQNNGV come from the germline V gene. As DNA, the CDR3 is TGTGCCAGCAGCTTAGACTTGGGTAGCGGCGAGCTGTACTTC. Residues: CASSLDLGSGELYF. The variable domain in full, with the rest retrieved from reference TRBV11-2 and TRBJ2-7, is EAGVAQSPRYKIIEKRQSVAFWCNPISGHATLYWYQQILGQGPKLLIQFQNNGVVDDSQLPKDRFSAERLKGVDSTLKIQPAKLEDSAVYLCASSLDLGSGELYFGPGTRLTVT.

The chain links TRBV5-1 to TRBJ2-5; D is uncertain. Per germline, CDR1 SGHRS and CDR2 YFSETQ. Deletions cut 2 bases from V and 5 bases from J, with 13 bases between. This CDR3 is 14 amino acids long. CDR3 sequence (DNA): TGCGCCAGCAGCTTTGGACGGTCCGGTGAGACCCAGTACTTC. This sequence encodes CASSFGRSGETQYF.

Concerning this clonotype: The junction departs from germline at one end; a sequencing error may be responsible. The chain uses TRBV7-9 and TRBJ2-7; TRBD1 matches at 9 bases. The CDR3 runs to 14 residues. Germline V gene data show CDR1 as SEHNR and CDR2 as FQNEAQ (reference sequence). The CDR3 is CAGSAGQGSYEQYF. CDR3 DNA: TGTGCCGGCAGCGCGGGACAGGGCTCTTACGAGCAGTACTTC.

The V call is TRBV6-6, the J call TRBJ2-7, with 9 bases that match TRBD1. Trimming took 3 bases from V and 5 from J; bases not matched to a gene: 5. Germline V CDR1 and CDR2: MNHNY, SVGAGI (reference sequence). The CDR3 length is 14 residues. The CDR3 DNA reads TGTGCCAGCAGTTATGGGGGACAGGGAAACGAGCAGTACGTC. Its translation is CASSYGGQGNEQYV.

This clonotype showed up many times. The chain recombines TRBV3-1 with TRBJ2-3, with D unclear. The length of the CDR3 is 13 residues. V was trimmed by 0 bases and J by 4 bases, leaving 5 bases between them. CDR1 LGHDT and CDR2 YNNKEL come from the germline V gene (reference sequence). In DNA form, the CDR3 reads TGTGCCAGCAGCCAAGAAGATGCAGATACGCAGTATTTT. This encodes CASSQEDADTQYF.

This clonotype has a handful of counts. V gene TRBV7-9 combines with J gene TRBJ1-6; 7 bases are shared with TRBD1. Germline V gene sequence: CDR1 SEHNR, CDR2 FQNEAQ (reference sequence). CDR3 length: 16 amino acids. After removal of 4 bases from V and 9 bases from J, the junction contained 12 bases not matched to a gene. The CDR3 reads CASSSTGSGEGSPLHF. CDR3 in DNA: TGTGCCAGCAGCTCGACAGGGTCGGGAGAGGGTTCACCCCTCCACTTT.

This clonotype was counted ten times or more. The J gene is TRBJ2-3, the V gene TRBV5-5; D perhaps matches TRBD1 (5 bases). In germline, CDR1 is SGHKS, CDR2 YYEKEE (reference sequence). The CDR3 sequence is 14 residues long. The V end lost 2 bases, the J end lost 0 bases, and 7 bases lay between the germline ends. CDR3 in amino acids: CASSFQGSTDTQYF. Written as DNA, the CDR3 is TGTGCCAGCAGCTTCCAGGGTAGCACAGATACGCAGTATTTT. Full variable domain (remainder filled in from reference TRBV5-5 and TRBJ2-3): DAGVTQSPTHLIKTRGQQVTLRCSPISGHKSVSWYQQVLGQGPQFIFQYYEKEERGRGNFPDRFSARQFPNYSSELNVNALLLGDSALYLCASSFQGSTDTQYFGPGTRLTVL.

V gene TRBV4-3 combines with J gene TRBJ2-4; TRBD1 might be the D (6 bases). Matching the DNA end better, TRBJ2-7 makes the J call doubtful. The CDR3 runs 16 residues. In germline, CDR1 is LGHNA, CDR2 YSLEER. CDR3 bases: TGCGCCAGCAGCCATATGATCCAGGGGAAGAGTTACGAGCAGTACTTC. Translation gives CASSHMIQGKSYEQYF.

This clonotype was picked up a small number of times. The chain joins TRBV5-6 to TRBJ2-6; 7 bases agree with TRBD1. The J segment lost 1 base and the V segment lost 4 bases, leaving 20 bases of the junction unmatched. In germline, CDR1 is SGHDT, CDR2 YYEEEE. The length of the CDR3 is 21 residues. CDR3 sequence: CASSPQGTESFSASGANVLTF. For the CDR3, the DNA is TGTGCCAGCAGCCCACAAGGGACAGAGTCCTTCTCGGCGTCTGGGGCCAACGTCCTGACTTTC.

The rearrangement uses TRBV15 and TRBJ1-2; TRBD1 might be the D (5 bases). Trimming shortened V by 0 bases and J by 5 bases, and 22 bases separated the two germline ends. The germline gives CDR1 LNHNV, CDR2 YYDKDF (reference sequence). The CDR3 runs to 18 residues. The CDR3 DNA is TGTGCCACCAGCAGAGATGATGGCCAGGGAATGGACTATTATGGCTACACCTTC. Its translation is CATSRDDGQGMDYYGYTF.

The CDR3 nucleotides read TGTGCCAGCGCTGGGAGCGGGAGCACAGATACGCAGTATTTT. Translating gives CASAGSGSTDTQYF. The V and J genes are TRBV12-3 or TRBV12-4 and TRBJ2-3, with D perhaps matching TRBD2 (6 bases). The CDR3 totals 14 residues. V lost 8 bases to trimming and J lost 0 bases, with 12 bases between them.

This clonotype was found many times. V and J are TRBV4-1 and TRBJ2-4; a possible D gene is TRBD2 (6 bases). The germline V gene encodes CDR1 MGHRA and CDR2 YSYEKL. The CDR3 extends over 15 amino acids. V lost 0 bases and J 3 bases, leaving 9 bases between the germline ends. CDR3 amino acids: CASSQDREVKNIQYF. The DNA for the CDR3 is TGCGCCAGCAGCCAAGACAGGGAGGTCAAAAACATTCAGTACTTC.

This clonotype turned up a few times. A much larger clonotype is one base distant, so this may be a read error. The chain carries TRBV29-1 and TRBJ2-7; TRBD1 agrees at 7 bases. V shed 7 bases and J 4 bases; nucleotides not matched to a gene: 10. CDR3 length: 13 residues. Germline-derived CDR1 and CDR2 are SQVTM and ANQGSEA. As DNA, the CDR3 is TGCAGCGATCCGGGACAGCCACGATACGAGCAGTACTTC. Protein sequence: CSDPGQPRYEQYF.

This clonotype occurred many times. The chain employs TRBV5-1 and TRBJ1-2, with TRBD1 matching over 8 bases. The CDR3 has 12 amino acids. The ends lost 3 bases at V and 13 bases at J; junction bases unmatched: 8. Germline assignment: CDR1 SGHRS and CDR2 YFSETQ. The CDR3 is CASSYGQGLPTF. In nucleotides, the CDR3 is TGCGCCAGCAGCTATGGACAGGGCCTGCCCACCTTC.

Regarding this clonotype: A much larger clone differs by one base, so this may be a read error. The genes are TRBV10-1 and TRBJ2-1; no clear D. The V end was cut by 0 bases, the J end by 13 bases, with 16 bases between. Germline assignment: CDR1 WNHNN and CDR2 SYGVQD (reference sequence). The CDR3 length is 14 residues. In nucleotides, the CDR3 is TGCGCCAGCAGTGAGTCATCCGTCCCGGAGACCCAGTTCTTC. Its translation: CASSESSVPETQFF.

This clonotype was recorded at least ten times. This chain links TRBV2 with TRBJ1-2; 12 positions match TRBD1. The germline gives CDR1 SNHLY, CDR2 FYNNEI. The trim removed 6 bases at V and 2 bases at J, leaving 10 bases unmatched. The CDR3 is made up of 17 amino acids. The CDR3 here is CASRSSGTGGQNYGYTF. DNA of the CDR3: TGTGCCAGCAGATCTTCCGGGACAGGGGGCCAGAACTATGGCTACACCTTC.

This chain uses TRBV21-1 with TRBJ2-4; the table's D gene call, TRBD1, was not cross checked with the DNA. The DNA matches TRBJ2-7 better at its end, which makes the J call doubtful. TRBV21-1 is given as a pseudogene. This CDR3 region has 17 residues. CDR3 DNA: TGTGCCAGCAGCAAAGACCGGCCGGGCAGGGGGAACTACGAGCAGTACTTC. Residues: CASSKDRPGRGNYEQYF.

This clonotype was observed many times. This chain uses TRBV6-1 with TRBJ2-6, with no clear D. The V and J ends lost 0 bases and 0 bases respectively, with 3 bases between them. Germline V gives CDR1 MNHNS, CDR2 SASEGT. The CDR3 loop spans 15 amino acids. The CDR3 loop is CASSEAGSGANVLTF. Written as DNA, the CDR3 is TGTGCCAGCAGTGAAGCGGGCTCTGGGGCCAACGTCCTGACTTTC.

This clonotype occurred a few times. The genes are TRBV6-5 and TRBJ1-1; D call uncertain. Trimming shortened V by 4 bases and J by 7 bases, and 10 bases separated the two germline ends. Germline CDR1 reads MNHEY; CDR2 reads SVGAGI. This CDR3 is 12 amino acids long. CDR3 residues: CASSSGRNEAFF. The DNA for the CDR3 is TGTGCCAGCAGTTCCGGACGGAATGAAGCTTTCTTT.

The chain has TRBV20-1 and TRBJ2-3; 12 bases line up with TRBD2. The CDR3 contains 15 residues. V was pared by 3 bases and J by 7 bases, with 8 bases of the junction left unmatched. The germline V gene encodes CDR1 DFQATT and CDR2 SNEGSKA (reference sequence). The CDR3 nucleotides read TGCAGTGCTAGTCCGCTAGCGGGAGGGTCCAATACGCAGTATTTT. Its translation is CSASPLAGGSNTQYF.

At least ten counts were recorded for this clonotype. The CDR3 protein is CAISDMTVNYGYTF. The DNA of the CDR3 is TGTGCCATCAGTGACATGACAGTAAACTATGGCTACACCTTC. The gene calls are TRBV10-3 and TRBJ1-2; D possibly corresponds to TRBD1 (5 bases). This CDR3 comprises 14 residues. V gave up 3 bases and J gave up 2 bases, with 10 bases separating them. The germline gives CDR1 ENHRY, CDR2 SYGVKD.

V is TRBV7-9 and J is TRBJ2-7, with 9 bases identical to TRBD1. This CDR3 contains 19 residues. V lost 3 bases and J lost 4; bases outside the gene matches: 19. Per germline, CDR1 SEHNR and CDR2 FQNEAQ (reference sequence). DNA for the CDR3: TGTGCCAGCAGCTTGGGACTCTTCCTCAGGTCGGGACAGGGATACGAGCAGTACTTC. Residues: CASSLGLFLRSGQGYEQYF.

The rearrangement uses TRBV9 and TRBJ2-1; tentative D call: TRBD1 (6 bases). Looked up from germline, CDR1 is SGDLS and CDR2 is YYNGEE. V gave up 0 bases and J gave up 6 bases, with 16 bases separating them. The CDR3 is made up of 16 amino acids. The CDR3 sequence is CASSVGGRGRVNEQFF. CDR3 nucleotide sequence: TGTGCCAGCAGCGTAGGCGGCAGGGGAAGGGTCAATGAGCAGTTCTTC.